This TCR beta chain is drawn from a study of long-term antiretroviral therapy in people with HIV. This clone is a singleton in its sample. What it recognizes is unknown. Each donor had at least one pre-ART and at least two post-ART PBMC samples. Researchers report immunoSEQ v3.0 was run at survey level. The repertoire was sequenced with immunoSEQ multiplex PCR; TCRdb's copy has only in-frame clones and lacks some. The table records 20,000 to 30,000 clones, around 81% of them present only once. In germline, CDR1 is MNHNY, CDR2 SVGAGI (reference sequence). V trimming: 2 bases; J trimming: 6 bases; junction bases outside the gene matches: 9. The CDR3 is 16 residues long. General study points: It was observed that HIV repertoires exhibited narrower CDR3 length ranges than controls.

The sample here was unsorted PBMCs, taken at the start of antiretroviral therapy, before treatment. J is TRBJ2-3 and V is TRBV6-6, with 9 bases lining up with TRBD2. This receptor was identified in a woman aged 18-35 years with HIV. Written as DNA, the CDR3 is TGTGCCAGCAGTTACATGTCGGCTAGCGGGGCTGATACGCAGTATTTT. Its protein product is CASSYMSASGADTQYF.